Included here is one T cell receptor beta chain sequence, with context. Treatment in this sample: about 20 received Ad26.COV2.S at low or high dose, single or two shots; 5 received placebo; per-sample allocation not given. Sampling was done on day 63 after the first vaccine or placebo injection. These data originate in a study of Ad26.COV2.S vaccination and SARS-CoV-2 variants. The germline V gene encodes CDR1 SGHRS and CDR2 YFSETQ. CDR3 length: 14 amino acids. V was pared by 1 base and J by 4 bases, with 9 bases between. Only in-frame clones appear in the TCRdb table, and some are missing; sequencing was by immunoSEQ multiplex PCR. Found here are about 410,000 clones, around nine tenths of them singletons; the top ten hold 3.5%.

V is TRBV5-1 and J is TRBJ1-5, with D possibly being TRBD1 (5 bases). The TCR was taken from a person aged 18-60 years who received the Ad26.COV2.S COVID-19 vaccine or a placebo. Sample: peripheral blood, taken in a trial of Ad26.COV2.S vaccine versus placebo. The CDR3 nucleotides read TGCGCCAGCAGCTTGAGGGGCGGGAATCAGCCCCAGCATTTT. Amino acids: CASSLRGGNQPQHF. The full variable domain, completed using reference TRBV5-1 and TRBJ1-5, is KAGVTQTPRYLIKTRGQQVTLSCSPISGHRSVSWYQQTPGQGLQFLFEYFSETQRNKGNFPGRFSGRQFSNSRSEMNVSTLELGDSALYLCASSLRGGNQPQHFGDGTRLSIL.